This T cell receptor beta chain was identified in a study of blood T cell repertoires in COVID-19. Turning to the study itself: The United States, Italy and Spain supplied acute and convalescent COVID-19 samples. Sources were T cells, B-cell-depleted T cells, or PBMCs; the material itself was cDNA or gDNA.

This CDR3 spans 15 amino acids. Germline V gives CDR1 SGHAT, CDR2 FQNNGV. Losses at the gene ends were 1 base for V and 8 bases for J; bases not matched to a gene: 10. Original processing methods: Counts of nucleated cells, estimated from reference gene primer amplification, were obtained. Measured with immunoSEQ multiplex PCR; TCRdb has only the in-frame clones, and not every one. For V, J and clone size, that table is used; D and trimming come from the DNA. The sample shows around 700,000 clones, 75% to 90% of them seen only once. The chain is built from TRBV11-2 and TRBJ1-2, with TRBD1 identical over 7 bases. The sequencing input was peripheral blood. The source of this sequence is a woman aged 18 to 35 with acute or convalescent COVID-19. Written as DNA, the CDR3 is TGTGCCAGCAGCTTAGGACAGGGCTCTGGTTGGGGCTACACCTTC. This gives the protein CASSLGQGSGWGYTF.